This TCR beta chain was sequenced during a study of glioma-infiltrating T cells. Findings and caveats of the study: CDR3 overlap between tissue and blood was very small. Non-neoplastic patients had below-expected tissue-blood divergence, while all gliomas exceeded expectation.

The iRepertoire nested amplicon-rescue multiplex PCR amplified TCR alpha and beta CDR3s from RNA. For one-step reverse transcription and amplification, roughly 100-400 ng of tissue mRNA or PBMC total RNA was used. Each CDR3 protein is one row after TCRdb ran MiXCR on the multiplex PCR reads. This table has fewer than 4,000 distinct CDR3 sequences, about 92% appearing once. About this clonotype itself: Its specificity is unknown. This beta chain turned up in a library designed for alpha chains; as an off-target read, its abundance says little.

The clonotype originates from a human donor with low-grade glioma or glioblastoma, undergoing nonglioma brain surgery, or in good health (not recorded which). The sample taken for sequencing was glioma tissue, nonneoplastic brain tissue, or PBMCs (not recorded which).

The CDR3 DNA is TGTGCCAGCAGTGAAGCGGCAGGGGTTCTTAATGAAAAACTGTTTTTT. This sequence encodes CASSEAAGVLNEKLFF. This chain uses TRBV6-1 with TRBJ1-4, with a tentative D call TRBD1 (6 bases). The CDR3 is 16 amino acids. Trimming stripped 0 bases from V and 4 bases from J, with 12 bases between. The germline CDR1 and CDR2 sequences are MNHNS and SASEGT.